This TCR beta chain is from a study of CD8+ T cells in alopecia areata. On this clone itself: The antigen is unknown.

Documented treatment: oral pan-JAK inhibitor, 5-10 mg twice daily. Extraction of RNA preceded its reverse transcription into cDNA, which served as the sequencing template. Only in-frame clones appear in the TCRdb table, and some are missing; sequencing was by immunoSEQ multiplex PCR. The table shows about 200,000 clones, with more than 45% occurring only once. The CDR3 has 14 residues. The germline CDR1 and CDR2 sequences are SGHVS and FQNEAQ. The V end lost 4 bases, the J end lost 1 base, and 9 bases lay between the germline ends. Findings and limits, study-wide: Scalp and blood retained many expanded lesional clones during tofacitinib. Uncertainty remains about how baseline CD8+ expansion links to response, with one nonresponder. Lesional scalp displayed greater clonality than normal scalp, most notably in alopecia totalis/universalis.

The V gene is TRBV7-8, the J gene TRBJ2-3; D not certain. The sequencing used CD4+ T cells sorted from blood, collected at week 24, from a patient treated with tofacitinib. The receptor comes from a human donor with alopecia areata. Here the CDR3 DNA reads TGTGCCAGCAGCTCCGACCGGGGCACAGATACGCAGTATTTT. It encodes CASSSDRGTDTQYF.